The 24 T cell receptor beta chains listed next were all sequenced from one sample in a study of neurological immune-mediated disorders (dated by TCRdb to between 2018 and 2021). Library creation used 5' RACE. Sequencing instrument: Illumina HiSeq 2500. The public reads were reanalyzed by TCRdb: fastp trimming at Q25, MiXCR alignment, in-frame beta chains only. Duplicate CDR3 protein sequences are folded into a single record with the most common DNA and genes. In all, the sample holds about 120,000 distinct CDR3 sequences, and more than 2.5% of those were seen once. About 1.2% of the sample comes from the top ten. Sequencing used PBMCs. The receptors here all came from a woman in her 30s with multiple sclerosis.

This clonotype was observed many times. The chain is built from TRBV5-1 and TRBJ2-5; 8 bases agree with TRBD1. There are 15 residues in the CDR3. With 5 bases clipped from V and 4 bases from J, the junction kept 10 bases outside the gene matches. CDR1 SGHRS and CDR2 YFSETQ come from the germline V gene. The CDR3 loop reads CASRYDRGRPETQYF. DNA of the CDR3: TGCGCCAGCAGATACGACAGGGGCCGGCCAGAGACCCAGTACTTC.

Worth noting for this clonotype: The junction differs from germline at one of its ends, possibly a read error. The chain couples TRBV4-3 to TRBJ2-5, with D unclear. The CDR3 covers 14 residues. Germline values: CDR1 LGHNA, CDR2 YSLEER. The CDR3 DNA sequence: TGCGTCAGCAGCCAAGATTCCGGGCTAGAACCGGGGTACTTC. Translating gives CVSSQDSGLEPGYF.

This clonotype showed up many times. This chain links TRBV6-6 with TRBJ1-2; a weak D match, TRBD1 (5 bases). The length of the CDR3 is 14 residues. Germline CDR1 reads MNHNY; CDR2 reads SVGAGI (reference sequence). The V gene lost 6 bases and the J gene lost 5 bases, with 16 bases spanning the gap. The CDR3 sequence is CASSPGTVGYGYTF. The DNA for the CDR3 is TGTGCCAGCAGCCCCGGGACGGTTGGGTATGGCTACACCTTC.

The gene calls are TRBV9 and TRBJ2-1, with D possibly being TRBD1 or TRBD2 (5 bases each). This CDR3 comprises 15 residues. Trimming removed 3 bases from V and 0 bases from J, with 10 bases in between. Germline V gives CDR1 SGDLS, CDR2 YYNGEE. CDR3 amino acids: CASSGGLASYNEQFF. In DNA, the CDR3 is TGTGCCAGCAGCGGGGGGTTGGCCTCCTACAATGAGCAGTTCTTC.

At least ten counts were recorded for this clonotype. The V and J genes are TRBV20-1 and TRBJ2-6; weak D call: TRBD1 (6 bases). V was clipped by 2 bases and J by 0 bases, with 14 bases between them. The CDR3 is 17 amino acids. Germline values: CDR1 DFQATT, CDR2 SNEGSKA (reference sequence). The CDR3 sequence is CSARMGQEFSGANVLTF. The CDR3 bases are TGCAGTGCTAGAATGGGACAAGAATTCTCTGGGGCCAACGTCCTGACTTTC.

In this sample, this clonotype turned up many times. The CDR3 DNA sequence: TGTGCCAGCAGCTCACTAGCCCCCCAGACCCAGTACTTC. This encodes CASSSLAPQTQYF. J is TRBJ2-5 and V is TRBV7-9; perhaps TRBD2 as D (6 bases). The V gene's germline CDR1 is SEHNR and CDR2 FQNEAQ (reference sequence). The CDR3 runs 13 residues. V was pared by 4 bases and J by 6 bases, with 12 bases between.

The table lists this clonotype with many counts. V usage is TRBV21-1 and J usage is TRBJ2-2; the table's D call TRBD1 went unverified against the DNA. TRBV21-1 has pseudogene status. The CDR3 sequence is 16 residues long. The CDR3 nucleotides are TGTGCCAGCAGCAAAGATGTCAGGGTAGCCACCGGGGAGCTGTTTTTT. Translation: CASSKDVRVATGELFF.

There are many counts of this clonotype. In DNA, the CDR3 is TGCGCCAGCAGCCCAGAAGGACTGAACACTGAAGCTTTCTTT. Translation gives CASSPEGLNTEAFF. V usage is TRBV5-1 and J usage is TRBJ1-1; no firm D call. V was pared by 4 bases and J by 0 bases, with 10 bases between. Germline CDR1 is SGHRS and CDR2 is YFSETQ. The CDR3 extends over 14 amino acids.

This clonotype was recorded a few times. V gene TRBV25-1 combines with J gene TRBJ2-7; D is tentatively TRBD1 or TRBD2 (5 bases each). CDR1 is MGHDK, CDR2 SYGVNS, per germline. Trimming took 1 base from V and 5 from J, leaving 6 bases between them. The CDR3 has 12 amino acids. This CDR3 is CASSESGHEQYF. The DNA for the CDR3 is TGTGCCAGCAGTGAATCGGGGCACGAGCAGTACTTC.

This clonotype was recorded at least ten times. J is TRBJ2-7 and V is TRBV6-5, with a tentative D call TRBD2 (6 bases). Trimming removed 8 bases from V and 6 bases from J, with 8 bases in between. This CDR3 is built from 10 residues. The germline V gene has CDR1 MNHEY and CDR2 SVGAGI. The CDR3 loop is CASGSGEQYF. The CDR3 nucleotides are TGTGCCAGCGGTAGCGGCGAGCAGTACTTC.

This clonotype appeared many times. The V call is TRBV7-9, the J call TRBJ2-1; TRBD1 aligns across 7 bases. The CDR3 extends over 15 amino acids. Germline CDR1 and CDR2: SEHNR and FQNEAQ (reference sequence). The V and J ends lost 5 bases and 9 bases, in that order; junction bases with no gene match: 13. The CDR3 nucleotides are TGTGCCAGCAGCCGGGCCGAGACAGGGATACGTGAGCAGTTCTTC. This sequence encodes CASSRAETGIREQFF.

This clonotype was counted many times. The chain employs TRBV20-1 and TRBJ2-3; 11 bases fit TRBD2. Per the germline V gene, CDR1 is DFQATT and CDR2 is SNEGSKA (reference sequence). J gave up 4 bases and V 5 bases, and 2 bases lay outside the gene matches. The CDR3 contains 13 residues. CDR3 region: CSADSGRADTQYF. The CDR3 DNA sequence: TGCAGTGCTGATAGCGGGAGGGCAGATACGCAGTATTTT.

This clonotype has just a few counts. The chain has TRBV7-2 and TRBJ2-7, with D perhaps matching TRBD1 or TRBD2 (5 bases each). V was trimmed by 8 bases and J by 4 bases, leaving 12 bases between them. Germline CDR1 is SGHTA and CDR2 is FQGNSA. The CDR3 spans 12 residues. CDR3 in amino acids: CASSRDRYEQYF. The CDR3 DNA reads as TGTGCCAGCTCAAGGGACCGGTACGAGCAGTACTTC.

This clonotype showed up many times. The rearrangement uses TRBV27 and TRBJ2-7; the D is unclear. V gave up 2 bases and J gave up 0 bases, with 11 bases separating them. In germline, CDR1 is MNHEY, CDR2 SMNVEV (reference sequence). The CDR3 is made up of 15 amino acids. CDR3 DNA sequence: TGTGCCAGCAGTTTAGCCATCTCGGGCTCCTACGAGCAGTACTTC. Translated: CASSLAISGSYEQYF.

This clonotype showed up many times. The rearrangement uses TRBV9 and TRBJ2-2, with 7 bases identical to TRBD1. CDR3 length: 16 amino acids. Looked up from germline, CDR1 is SGDLS and CDR2 is YYNGEE. The V segment lost 0 bases and the J segment 6 bases; nucleotides outside the gene matches: 8. CDR3 amino acids: CASSVVTGEIAGELFF. The CDR3 coding sequence is TGTGCCAGCAGCGTAGTCACAGGGGAAATTGCCGGGGAGCTGTTTTTT.

This clonotype was counted at least ten times. The chain combines TRBV12-3 or TRBV12-4 with TRBJ2-5, with a tentative D call TRBD2 (5 bases). The CDR3 runs to 13 residues. V was cut by 3 bases and J by 5 bases, with 10 bases left in between. Here the CDR3 DNA reads TGTGCCAGCAGTTTTTCGCGGGTTGAGACCCAGTACTTC. It translates to CASSFSRVETQYF.

This clonotype was picked up many times. The rearrangement joins TRBV30 to TRBJ2-7; either TRBD1 or TRBD2 may supply D (5 bases each). CDR3 length: 12 amino acids. Germline values: CDR1 GTSNPN, CDR2 SVGIG (reference sequence). V lost 2 bases and J 6 bases, leaving 11 bases between the germline ends. CDR3 amino acids: CAWSLRGTEQYF. DNA of the CDR3: TGTGCCTGGAGTCTGAGGGGCACCGAGCAGTACTTC.

This clonotype has a count of ten or more. The CDR3 protein is CASSQDGGLDTQYF. The CDR3 DNA follows: TGCGCCAGCAGCCAAGATGGAGGGTTGGATACGCAGTATTTT. The V and J genes are TRBV4-1 and TRBJ2-3; possible D gene TRBD2, 6 bases. Germline V gene data show CDR1 as MGHRA and CDR2 as YSYEKL. This CDR3 contains 14 residues. V was cut by 0 bases and J by 6 bases, with 10 bases left in between.

This clonotype came up many times. This sequence joins TRBV5-1 and TRBJ2-5; D call uncertain. Per the germline V gene, CDR1 is SGHRS and CDR2 is YFSETQ. There are 13 residues in the CDR3. Trimming shortened V by 4 bases and J by 3 bases, and 10 bases separated the two germline ends. The CDR3 sequence is CASSRRWEETQYF. CDR3 nucleotide sequence: TGCGCCAGCAGCCGTAGATGGGAAGAGACCCAGTACTTC.

This clonotype was seen repeatedly, ten times or more. The chain employs TRBV7-2 and TRBJ2-1, with D tentatively TRBD1 (6 bases). V lost 5 bases and J 11 bases, leaving 19 bases between the germline ends. The germline CDR1 and CDR2 sequences are SGHTA and FQGNSA. The CDR3 runs to 14 residues. The CDR3 sequence is CASSARTDGMKQFF. Written as DNA, the CDR3 is TGTGCCAGCAGCGCCCGGACAGACGGAATGAAGCAGTTCTTC. Using reference TRBV7-2 and TRBJ2-1 for the parts outside the CDR3, the full variable domain is GAGVSQSPSNKVTEKGKDVELRCDPISGHTALYWYRQSLGQGLEFLIYFQGNSAPDKSGLPSDRFSAERTGGSVSTLTIQRTQQEDSAVYLCASSARTDGMKQFFGPGTRLTVL.

The table lists this clonotype with many counts. The chain joins TRBV21-1 to TRBJ2-7; no check of the table's D call, TRBD1, against the DNA was made. TRBV21-1 is tagged as a pseudogene. This CDR3 region has 19 residues. CDR3 region: CASSIESPERQGILYEQYF. Written as DNA, the CDR3 is TGTGCCAGCAGCATCGAAAGCCCTGAGAGACAGGGGATTCTTTACGAGCAGTACTTC.

This clonotype has at least ten counts. This chain joins TRBV9 and TRBJ2-5; 8 nucleotides match TRBD2. The V gene end was trimmed by 2 bases and the J gene end by 5 bases; junction bases not matched to a gene: 11. The CDR3 consists of 16 residues. Germline CDR1 and CDR2: SGDLS and YYNGEE. The CDR3 coding sequence is TGTGCCAGCAGCGTGGGCCCCAAGCGGGAGCGGGAGACCCAGTACTTC. This codes for CASSVGPKRERETQYF.

This chain connects TRBV20-1 to TRBJ1-1; TRBD1 might be the D (6 bases). CDR1 is DFQATT, CDR2 SNEGSKA, per germline (reference sequence). The CDR3 has 17 residues. Trimming removed 0 bases at V and 4 bases at J, with 21 bases between. For the CDR3, the DNA is TGCAGTGCTAGAGATAGTAAGGGGGGAATATCGAGCACTGAAGCTTTCTTT. As protein: CSARDSKGGISSTEAFF.

This clonotype was counted at least ten times. The V gene is TRBV20-1, the J gene TRBJ2-3; 7 bases are a match to TRBD2. The CDR3 runs to 11 residues. The V and J ends lost 5 bases and 6 bases, in that order; junction bases with no gene match: 2. Germline V gene lookup returns CDR1 DFQATT and CDR2 SNEGSKA (reference sequence). For the CDR3, the DNA is TGCAGTGCTGCTAGCGGCGATACGCAGTATTTT. This translates into CSAASGDTQYF.